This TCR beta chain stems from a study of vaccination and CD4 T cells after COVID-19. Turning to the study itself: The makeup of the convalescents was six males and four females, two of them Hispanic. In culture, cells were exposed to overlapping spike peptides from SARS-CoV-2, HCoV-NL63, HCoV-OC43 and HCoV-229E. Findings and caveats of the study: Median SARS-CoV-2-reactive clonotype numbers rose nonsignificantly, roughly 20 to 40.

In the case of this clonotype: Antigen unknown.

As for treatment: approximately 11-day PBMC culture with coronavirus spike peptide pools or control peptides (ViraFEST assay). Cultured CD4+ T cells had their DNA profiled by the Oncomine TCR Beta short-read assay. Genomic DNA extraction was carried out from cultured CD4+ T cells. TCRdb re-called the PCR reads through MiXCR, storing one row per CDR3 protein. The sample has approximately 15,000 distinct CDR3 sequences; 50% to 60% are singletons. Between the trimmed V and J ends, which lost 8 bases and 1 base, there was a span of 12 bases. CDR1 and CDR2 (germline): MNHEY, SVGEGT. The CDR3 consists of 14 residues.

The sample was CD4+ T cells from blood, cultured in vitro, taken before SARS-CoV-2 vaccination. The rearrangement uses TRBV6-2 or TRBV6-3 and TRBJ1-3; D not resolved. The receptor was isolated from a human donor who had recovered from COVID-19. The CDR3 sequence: CASADGVSGNTIYF. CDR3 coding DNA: TGTGCCAGCGCGGATGGAGTATCTGGAAACACCATATATTTT.